The T cell receptor (beta chain) described here comes from a study of Graves' ophthalmopathy and Graves' hyperthyroidism. Regarding the study as a whole: Among thyroid clonotypes expanded above 0.001 frequency, most also appeared in blood.

This clonotype was seen at least ten times. No antigen is known for it. Between the trimmed V and J ends, which lost 3 bases and 3 bases, there was a span of 8 bases. The CDR3 loop spans 13 amino acids. RNA transcripts were the source from which TCR beta CDR3 regions were amplified. HTBI primers were employed in first-round RT-PCR, then a second-round multiplex PCR followed. TCRdb recomputed calls from the multiplex PCR reads with MiXCR, one row per CDR3 protein. Of 600,000 to 700,000 distinct CDR3 sequences listed, roughly two fifths were seen once; the top ten hold more than 2.5%. This TCR was sampled from an adult man with Graves' ophthalmopathy. Sequenced: peripheral blood. This chain joins TRBV12-3 or TRBV12-4 and TRBJ1-1, with D possibly matching TRBD1 (6 bases). The CDR3 DNA is TGTGCCAGCAGTTTCGGACAGCACACTGAAGCTTTCTTT. This translates into CASSFGQHTEAFF.